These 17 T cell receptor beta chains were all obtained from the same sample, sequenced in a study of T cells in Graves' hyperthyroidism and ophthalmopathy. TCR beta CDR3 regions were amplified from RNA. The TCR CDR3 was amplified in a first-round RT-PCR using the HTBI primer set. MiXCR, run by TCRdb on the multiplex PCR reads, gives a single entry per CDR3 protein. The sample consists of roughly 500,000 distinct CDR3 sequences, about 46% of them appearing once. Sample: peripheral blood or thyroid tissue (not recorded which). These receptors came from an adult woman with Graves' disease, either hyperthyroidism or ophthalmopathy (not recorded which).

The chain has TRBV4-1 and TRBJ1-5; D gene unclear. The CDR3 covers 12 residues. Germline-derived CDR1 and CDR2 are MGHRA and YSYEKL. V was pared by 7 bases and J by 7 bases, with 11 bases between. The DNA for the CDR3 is TGCGCCAGCACCACCACGGGGCAGCCCCAGCATTTT. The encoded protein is CASTTTGQPQHF.

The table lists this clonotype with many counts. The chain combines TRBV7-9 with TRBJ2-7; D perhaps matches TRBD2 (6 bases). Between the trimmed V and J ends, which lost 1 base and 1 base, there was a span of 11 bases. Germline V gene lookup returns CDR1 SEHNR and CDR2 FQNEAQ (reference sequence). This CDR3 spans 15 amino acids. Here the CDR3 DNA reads TGTGCCAGCAGCTTAGTGAGGGAGGTTTCCTACGAGCAGTACTTC. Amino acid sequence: CASSLVREVSYEQYF.

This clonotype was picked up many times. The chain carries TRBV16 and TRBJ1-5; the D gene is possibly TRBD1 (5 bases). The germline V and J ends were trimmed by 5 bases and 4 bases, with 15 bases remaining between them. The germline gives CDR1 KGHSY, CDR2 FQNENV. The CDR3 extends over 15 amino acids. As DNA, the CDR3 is TGTGCCAGCAGCTCAAAGGTGGGGGGGAATCAGCCCCAGCATTTT. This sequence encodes CASSSKVGGNQPQHF.

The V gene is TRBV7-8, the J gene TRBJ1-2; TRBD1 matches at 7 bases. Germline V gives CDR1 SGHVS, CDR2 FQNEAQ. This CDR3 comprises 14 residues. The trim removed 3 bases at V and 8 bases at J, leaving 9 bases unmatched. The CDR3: CASSFGGDSNGYTF. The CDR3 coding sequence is TGTGCCAGCAGCTTTGGGGGGGACAGTAACGGCTACACCTTC. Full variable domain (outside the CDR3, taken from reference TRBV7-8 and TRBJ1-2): GAGVSQSPRYKVAKRGQDVALRCDPISGHVSLFWYQQALGQGPEFLTYFQNEAQLDKSGLPSDRFFAERPEGSVSTLKIQRTQQEDSAVYLCASSFGGDSNGYTFGSGTRLTVV.

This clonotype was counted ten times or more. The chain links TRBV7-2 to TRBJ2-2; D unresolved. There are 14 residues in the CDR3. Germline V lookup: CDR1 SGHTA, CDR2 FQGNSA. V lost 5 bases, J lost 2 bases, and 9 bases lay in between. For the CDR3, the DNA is TGTGCCAGCAGCCCCCTTCGAAACACCGGGGAGCTGTTTTTT. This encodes CASSPLRNTGELFF.

CDR3 loop: CSAREGGRGNQYF. The CDR3 nucleotides are TGCAGTGCTAGAGAAGGGGGGCGCGGGAATCAGTACTTC. V is TRBV20-1 and J is TRBJ2-5; D might be TRBD1 or TRBD2, each matching 6 bases. The ends were cut back, 0 bases at V and 11 bases at J, with 16 bases in the middle. The CDR3 is 13 residues long. Germline V CDR1 and CDR2: DFQATT, SNEGSKA (reference sequence).

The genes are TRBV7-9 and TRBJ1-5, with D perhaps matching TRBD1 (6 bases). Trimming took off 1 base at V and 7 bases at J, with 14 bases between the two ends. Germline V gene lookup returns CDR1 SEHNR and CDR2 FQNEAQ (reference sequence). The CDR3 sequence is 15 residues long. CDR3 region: CASSLGGGPWQPQHF. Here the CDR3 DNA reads TGTGCCAGCAGCTTAGGAGGGGGGCCTTGGCAGCCCCAGCATTTT. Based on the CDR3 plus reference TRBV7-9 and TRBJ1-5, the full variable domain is DTGVSQNPRHKITKRGQNVTFRCDPISEHNRLYWYRQTLGQGPEFLTYFQNEAQLEKSRLLSDRFSAERPKGSFSTLEIQRTEQGDSAMYLCASSLGGGPWQPQHFGDGTRLSIL.

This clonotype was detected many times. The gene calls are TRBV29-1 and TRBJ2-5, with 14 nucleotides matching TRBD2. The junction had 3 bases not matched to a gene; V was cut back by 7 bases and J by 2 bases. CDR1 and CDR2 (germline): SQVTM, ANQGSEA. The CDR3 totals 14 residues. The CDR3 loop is CSGWTSGRQETQYF. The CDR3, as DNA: TGCAGCGGATGGACTAGCGGGAGGCAAGAGACCCAGTACTTC. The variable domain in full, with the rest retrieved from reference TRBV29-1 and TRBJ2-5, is SAVISQKPSRDICQRGTSLTIQCQVDSQVTMMFWYRQQPGQSLTLIATANQGSEATYESGFVIDKFPISRPNLTFSTLTVSNMSPEDSSIYLCSGWTSGRQETQYFGPGTRLLVL.

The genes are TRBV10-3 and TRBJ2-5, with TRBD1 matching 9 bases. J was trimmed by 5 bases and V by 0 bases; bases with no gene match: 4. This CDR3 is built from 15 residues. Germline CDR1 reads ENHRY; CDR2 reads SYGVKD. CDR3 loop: CAISESTGGMETQYF. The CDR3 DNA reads TGTGCCATCAGTGAGTCGACAGGGGGTATGGAGACCCAGTACTTC.

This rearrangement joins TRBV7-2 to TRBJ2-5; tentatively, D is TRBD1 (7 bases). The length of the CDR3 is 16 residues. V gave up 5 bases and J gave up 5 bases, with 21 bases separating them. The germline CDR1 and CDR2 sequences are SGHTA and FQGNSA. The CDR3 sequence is CASSPSWGAGGETQYF. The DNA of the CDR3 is TGTGCCAGCAGCCCCTCATGGGGCGCAGGGGGGGAGACCCAGTACTTC. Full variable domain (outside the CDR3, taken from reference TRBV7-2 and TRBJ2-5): GAGVSQSPSNKVTEKGKDVELRCDPISGHTALYWYRQSLGQGLEFLIYFQGNSAPDKSGLPSDRFSAERTGGSVSTLTIQRTQQEDSAVYLCASSPSWGAGGETQYFGPGTRLLVL.

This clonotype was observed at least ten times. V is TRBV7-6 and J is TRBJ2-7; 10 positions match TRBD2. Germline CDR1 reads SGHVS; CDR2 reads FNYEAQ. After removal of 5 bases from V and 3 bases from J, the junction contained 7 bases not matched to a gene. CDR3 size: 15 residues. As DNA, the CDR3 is TGTGCCAGCAGCCGTACTGGACTAGCGGACTACGAGCAGTACTTC. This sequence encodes CASSRTGLADYEQYF.

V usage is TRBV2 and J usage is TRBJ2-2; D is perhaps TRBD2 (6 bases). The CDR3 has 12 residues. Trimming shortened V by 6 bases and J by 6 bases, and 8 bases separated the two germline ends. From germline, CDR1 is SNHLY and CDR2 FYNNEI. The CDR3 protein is CASRRDAGELFF. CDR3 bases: TGTGCCAGCAGGCGGGACGCCGGGGAGCTGTTTTTT.

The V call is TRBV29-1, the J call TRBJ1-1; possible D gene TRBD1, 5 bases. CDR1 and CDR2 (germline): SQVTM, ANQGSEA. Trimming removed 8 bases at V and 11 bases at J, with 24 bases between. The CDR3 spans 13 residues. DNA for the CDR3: TGCAGCTTCCGGGTTGGAGGGGCCACCGGGGCTTTCTTT. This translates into CSFRVGGATGAFF.

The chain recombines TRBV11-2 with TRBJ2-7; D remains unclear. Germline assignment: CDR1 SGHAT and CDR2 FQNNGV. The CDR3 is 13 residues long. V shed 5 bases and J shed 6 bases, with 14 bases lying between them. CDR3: CASSQVVNCEQYF. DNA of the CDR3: TGTGCCAGCAGCCAAGTTGTAAACTGCGAGCAGTACTTC.

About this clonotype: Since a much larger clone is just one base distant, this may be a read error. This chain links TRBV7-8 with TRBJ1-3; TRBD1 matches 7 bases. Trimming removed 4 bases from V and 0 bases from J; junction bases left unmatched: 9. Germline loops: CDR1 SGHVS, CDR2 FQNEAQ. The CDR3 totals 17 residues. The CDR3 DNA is TGTGCCAGCAGCTCTCCCCGGGACAGTGTCTCTGGAAACACCATATATTTT. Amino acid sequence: CASSSPRDSVSGNTIYF.

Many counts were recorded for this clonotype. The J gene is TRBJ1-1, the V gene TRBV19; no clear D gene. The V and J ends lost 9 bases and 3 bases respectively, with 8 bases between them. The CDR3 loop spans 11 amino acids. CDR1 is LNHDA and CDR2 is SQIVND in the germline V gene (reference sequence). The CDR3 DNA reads TGTGCCAGCGGGCGTTACACTGAAGCTTTCTTT. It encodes CASGRYTEAFF.

DNA of the CDR3: TGTGCCAGCAGTGTTGACGGATTACCACAAGAGACCCAGTACTTC. This translates into CASSVDGLPQETQYF. The V gene is TRBV2, the J gene TRBJ2-5, with unresolved D. Germline CDR1 and CDR2: SNHLY and FYNNEI. CDR3 length equals 15 residues. V was cut by 4 bases and J by 2 bases, with 14 bases left in between.